The entry below describes one T cell receptor (beta chain). As yet, its antigen is unknown. TCRbeta library preparation incorporated unique molecular identifiers. TCRdb analysed the PCR reads with MiXCR anew, one entry per CDR3 protein. The table lists approximately 430,000 distinct CDR3 sequences, 16% of them singletons. The data originate from a study of T-cell reconstitution after alpha-beta-depleted transplantation in children. Study results and limitations: By about two months after transplant, alpha-beta T cells reportedly arose from several hundred graft clones that had expanded. One year after transplant, T-cell counts and diversity came mostly from newly produced T cells. The study traced high day-60 TCRbeta diversity in some patients to surviving recipient T cells and thymic progenitors.

Germline V CDR1 and CDR2: LGHNA, YSLEER. This CDR3 has 16 amino acids. Trimming left V 4 bases short and J 0 bases short, with 13 bases between. The chain joins TRBV4-3 to TRBJ2-1; D possibly corresponds to TRBD2 (5 bases). The sample was PBMCs, mostly from graft donor cells, taken 360 days after TCRalphabeta/CD19-depleted stem cell transplant. This TCR was recovered from a boy under two years old who had a stem cell transplant for Wiskott-Aldrich syndrome, so the T cells may come from the graft donor. In DNA, the CDR3 is TGCGCCAGCAGCCGAGGAGGACCCCCCTCCTACAATGAGCAGTTCTTC. This encodes CASSRGGPPSYNEQFF.